The source of this T cell receptor (beta chain) is a study of control samples from healthy donors and cancer patients. This CDR3 has 13 amino acids. The ends were cut back, 5 bases at V and 2 bases at J, with 9 bases in the middle. CDR1 is MNHEY and CDR2 is SVGAGI in the germline V gene. Using immunoSEQ multiplex PCR, the repertoire was profiled, and TCRdb retains in-frame clones only, with some absent. Here the sample spans under 200,000 clones, 85% to 95% being singletons. The TCR comes from a woman aged 55-69 years in good health. Specimen: blood. The chain has TRBV6-5 and TRBJ1-2, with unresolved D. The CDR3 sequence: CASSLDGNYGYTF. In DNA form, the CDR3 reads TGTGCCAGCAGTCTTGACGGCAACTATGGCTACACCTTC.